This T cell receptor beta chain was recorded in a study of radiation and T cells in renal cell carcinoma. Overall study context: Nephrectomy followed 15 Gy stereotactic body radiation by 4 weeks.

Time point described: baseline pretreatment blood. Indicated treatment: 15 Gy SBRT to primary tumor, nephrectomy 4 weeks later. Blood was sampled at baseline, 2 weeks and 4 weeks after SBRT. The CDR3 has 15 amino acids. Trimming pared 3 bases from V and 4 bases from J, leaving 15 bases between. Looked up from germline, CDR1 is SGHTA and CDR2 is FQGNSA. Generated by immunoSEQ multiplex PCR, the TCRdb table keeps only in-frame clones and is missing some. The data show some 140,000 clones, around nine tenths seen once. Sample: blood, taken from a patient whose treatment included radiotherapy and nephrectomy. This TCR came from a woman between 45 and 60 years old with renal cell carcinoma. This sequence joins TRBV7-2 and TRBJ1-2; unclear D gene. The CDR3 loop reads CASSFAMGRGYGYTF. CDR3 nucleotides: TGTGCCAGCAGCTTCGCCATGGGGAGAGGCTATGGCTACACCTTC.